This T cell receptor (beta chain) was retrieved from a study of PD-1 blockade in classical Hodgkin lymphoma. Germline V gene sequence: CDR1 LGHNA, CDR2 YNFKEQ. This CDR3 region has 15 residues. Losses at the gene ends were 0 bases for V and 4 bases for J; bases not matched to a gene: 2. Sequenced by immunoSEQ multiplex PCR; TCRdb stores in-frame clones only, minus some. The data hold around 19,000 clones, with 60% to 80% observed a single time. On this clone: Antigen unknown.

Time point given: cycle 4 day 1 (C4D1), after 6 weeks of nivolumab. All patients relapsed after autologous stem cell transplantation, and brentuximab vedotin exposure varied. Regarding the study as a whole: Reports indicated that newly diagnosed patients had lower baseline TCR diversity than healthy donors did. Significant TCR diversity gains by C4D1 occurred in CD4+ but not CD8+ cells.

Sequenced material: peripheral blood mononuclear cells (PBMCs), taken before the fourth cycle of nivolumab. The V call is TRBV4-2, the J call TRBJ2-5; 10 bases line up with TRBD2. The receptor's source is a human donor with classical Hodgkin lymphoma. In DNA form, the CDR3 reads TGTGCCAGCAGCCAAGAAGCGGGGGGGCCAGAGACCCAGTACTTC. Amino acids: CASSQEAGGPETQYF.